These 20 T cell receptor beta chains came from one sample sequenced in a study of neurological immune-mediated disorders. The time point denotes: longitudinal time-point 1 (baseline). MiXCR was run by TCRdb on the 5' RACE reads, yielding one entry per CDR3 protein. There are some 60,000 distinct CDR3 sequences in the sample; approximately 11% occur only once, and 6.5% to 8% lies in the top ten. Sequences were obtained from PBMCs. The source is a male donor with HTLV-1-associated myelopathy (HAM/TSP).

With respect to this clonotype: Just one base apart from a much larger clone, this may be a read error. CDR3 DNA: TGCAGTGCTAGAGATTCTTGGGGGAGGGTGGCCTACAATGAGCAGTTCTTC. Protein product: CSARDSWGRVAYNEQFF. The chain uses TRBV20-1 and TRBJ2-1, with 7 bases that match TRBD2. With 0 bases clipped from V and 2 bases from J, the junction kept 10 bases outside the gene matches. Germline V gives CDR1 DFQATT, CDR2 SNEGSKA (reference sequence). This CDR3 contains 17 residues.

Many counts were recorded for this clonotype. This CDR3 is CATLERGIGETQYF. In DNA form, the CDR3 reads TGTGCCACCTTAGAAAGGGGAATAGGAGAGACCCAGTACTTC. The chain uses TRBV10-3 and TRBJ2-5, with D possibly being TRBD1 (5 bases). The V gene lost 10 bases and the J gene lost 4 bases, with 19 bases spanning the gap. The germline CDR1 and CDR2 sequences are ENHRY and SYGVKD. The CDR3 spans 14 residues.

The rearrangement links TRBV20-1 to TRBJ2-2, with no clear D. Germline V gene lookup returns CDR1 DFQATT and CDR2 SNEGSKA (reference sequence). CDR3 length: 14 amino acids. V was pared by 6 bases and J by 3 bases, with 14 bases between. CDR3 coding DNA: TGCAGTGCAACGATTAGGCACGACACCGGGGAGCTGTTTTTT. This gives the protein CSATIRHDTGELFF.

The chain combines TRBV12-3 or TRBV12-4 with TRBJ2-7; D possibly corresponds to TRBD2 (6 bases). V lost 6 bases, J lost 2 bases, and 11 bases lay in between. CDR3 size: 13 residues. The CDR3 DNA reads as TGTGCCAGCAGAGTTCCGGGGGCCTACGAGCAGTACTTC. This encodes CASRVPGAYEQYF.

This clonotype was counted many times. V usage is TRBV29-1 and J usage is TRBJ2-3; D remains unclear. The germline V and J ends were trimmed by 1 base and 1 base, with 12 bases remaining between them. Per germline, CDR1 SQVTM and CDR2 ANQGSEA. The CDR3 runs to 15 residues. CDR3 residues: CSVEGVVAGTDTQYF. The CDR3 nucleotides are TGCAGCGTTGAAGGGGTGGTCGCTGGCACAGATACGCAGTATTTT.

In its sample, this clonotype was seen many times. This chain uses TRBV27 with TRBJ2-2; no firm D call. The V gene lost 6 bases and the J gene lost 3 bases, with 11 bases spanning the gap. Per the germline V gene, CDR1 is MNHEY and CDR2 is SMNVEV (reference sequence). CDR3 length: 14 amino acids. CDR3 protein: CASRKEIDTGELFF. The CDR3 DNA is TGTGCCAGCAGGAAGGAGATTGACACCGGGGAGCTGTTTTTT.

This chain joins TRBV3-1 and TRBJ1-1; 7 nucleotides line up with TRBD1. The length of the CDR3 is 14 residues. V was pared by 1 base and J by 5 bases, with 4 bases of the junction left unmatched. Germline assignment: CDR1 LGHDT and CDR2 YNNKEL (reference sequence). The DNA for the CDR3 is TGTGCCAGCAGCCAAGCCCTACAGGGGACTGAAGCTTTCTTT. This sequence encodes CASSQALQGTEAFF.

Ten or more counts support this clonotype. This rearrangement joins TRBV29-1 to TRBJ1-1, with 9 bases lining up with TRBD1. Germline V lookup: CDR1 SQVTM, CDR2 ANQGSEA. Germline trimming cut 8 bases from V and 0 bases from J; bases unmatched to any gene: 4. CDR3 length: 13 amino acids. The CDR3 protein is CSFRDRVNTEAFF. The CDR3 DNA sequence: TGCAGCTTCCGGGACAGGGTGAACACTGAAGCTTTCTTT. Complete variable domain (other parts from reference TRBV29-1 and TRBJ1-1): SAVISQKPSRDICQRGTSLTIQCQVDSQVTMMFWYRQQPGQSLTLIATANQGSEATYESGFVIDKFPISRPNLTFSTLTVSNMSPEDSSIYLCSFRDRVNTEAFFGQGTRLTVV.

This clonotype has ten or more counts. The DNA of the CDR3 is TGCAGTGCTAGGCCCTCTACAGGGGCTATTGGCGAGCAGTACTTC. Its protein is CSARPSTGAIGEQYF. The chain is built from TRBV20-1 and TRBJ2-7, with 7 positions matching TRBD1. V dropped 3 bases and J dropped 6; count of bases not matched to a gene: 14. Germline V gene sequence: CDR1 DFQATT, CDR2 SNEGSKA (reference sequence). The CDR3 has 15 residues.

This clonotype was seen many times. CDR3 sequence: CASSPLPRTGLSEKLFF. For the CDR3, the DNA is TGTGCCAGCTCACCACTCCCTAGGACAGGGCTGAGCGAAAAACTGTTTTTT. J is TRBJ1-4 and V is TRBV18, with 8 bases that match TRBD1. The CDR3 extends over 17 amino acids. The J segment lost 8 bases and the V segment lost 1 base, leaving 12 bases of the junction unmatched. Germline V CDR1 and CDR2: KGHSH, LQKENI.

In regard to this clonotype: This sequence may be a read error, since a much larger clone differs from it by one base. The chain has TRBV18 and TRBJ2-1; 7 bases line up with TRBD1. CDR1 and CDR2 (germline): KGHSH, LQKENI. CDR3 length: 12 amino acids. This chain's CDR3 is CASSRDSNEQLF. The CDR3 DNA sequence: TGTGCCAGCTCACGGGACAGCAATGAGCAGTTATTC.

This clonotype was observed at least ten times. The chain is built from TRBV20-1 and TRBJ2-7; the match to TRBD2 covers 9 bases. With 6 bases clipped from V and 3 bases from J, the junction kept 6 bases outside the gene matches. The length of the CDR3 is 13 residues. The germline gives CDR1 DFQATT, CDR2 SNEGSKA (reference sequence). The DNA for the CDR3 is TGCAGTGCCATTAGCGGGGGTCGCTACGAGCAGTACTTC. This sequence encodes CSAISGGRYEQYF.

This clonotype was observed at least ten times. This rearrangement joins TRBV14 to TRBJ2-1; the D gene is possibly TRBD2 (5 bases). The CDR3 contains 17 residues. Germline-derived CDR1 and CDR2 are SGHDN and FVKESK. Trimming took 4 bases from V and 0 from J, leaving 16 bases between them. CDR3 DNA sequence: TGTGCCAGCAGCCCAAGACGATTAGCGACCTCCTACAATGAGCAGTTCTTC. Encoded protein: CASSPRRLATSYNEQFF.

For this clonotype: This may be a read error, as it is one base from a much larger clone. The rearrangement links TRBV7-9 to TRBJ1-3, with D unclear. The CDR3 totals 16 residues. The germline gives CDR1 SEHNR, CDR2 FQNEAQ (reference sequence). V lost 1 base to trimming and J lost 0 bases, with 10 bases between them. The CDR3 DNA follows: TGTGCCAGCAGCTTAGGGTGGACGGCCTCTGGAAACACCATATATTTT. Its protein is CASSLGWTASGNTIYF. Full variable domain (missing parts from reference TRBV7-9 and TRBJ1-3): DTGVSQNPRHKITKRGQNVTFRCDPISEHNRLYWYRQTLGQGPEFLTYFQNEAQLEKSRLLSDRFSAERPKGSFSTLEIQRTEQGDSAMYLCASSLGWTASGNTIYFGEGSWLTVV.

This clonotype has ten or more counts. V usage is TRBV20-1 and J usage is TRBJ2-1; 10 nucleotides match TRBD2. The trim removed 0 bases at V and 10 bases at J, leaving 9 bases unmatched. Germline lookup yields CDR1 DFQATT and CDR2 SNEGSKA (reference sequence). This CDR3 is built from 15 residues. The CDR3 sequence: CSARDHKRGGGEQFF. Here the CDR3 DNA reads TGCAGTGCTAGAGATCATAAGCGGGGGGGAGGAGAGCAGTTCTTC.

The sample holds many counts of this clonotype. This chain uses TRBV7-2 with TRBJ1-6, with 10 bases identical to TRBD1. The CDR3 extends over 22 amino acids. Trimming cost V 1 base and J 8 bases; bases outside gene matches: 23. CDR1 SGHTA and CDR2 FQGNSA come from the germline V gene. CDR3 loop: CASSLGGLGTGVWGFRDSPLHF. Written as DNA, the CDR3 is TGTGCCAGCAGCTTAGGGGGATTGGGGACAGGGGTTTGGGGGTTTCGGGATTCACCCCTCCACTTT.

Many counts were recorded for this clonotype. At one end the junction does not follow the germline gene, possibly because of a read error. The chain links TRBV20-1 to TRBJ2-1; 10 nucleotides align to TRBD2. This CDR3 contains 16 residues. Per the germline V gene, CDR1 is DFQATT and CDR2 is SNEGSKA (reference sequence). CDR3 sequence reads: CSARGLAETPTMKQFF. The CDR3 nucleotides are TGCAGTGCCAGAGGACTAGCGGAAACCCCTACAATGAAGCAGTTCTTC.

This clonotype was seen at least ten times. In DNA form, the CDR3 reads TGTGCCAGCAGTTTTGAGTGGGGGAACAACTATGGCTACACCTTC. It specifies CASSFEWGNNYGYTF. The chain carries TRBV28 and TRBJ1-2; the D gene is possibly TRBD1 (5 bases). The germline V gene has CDR1 MDHEN and CDR2 SYDVKM. V lost 3 bases and J 2 bases, leaving 13 bases between the germline ends. The CDR3 extends over 15 amino acids.

This clonotype was counted many times. This sequence joins TRBV29-1 and TRBJ2-3; 12 bases are a match to TRBD2. Germline V gene data show CDR1 as SQVTM and CDR2 as ANQGSEA. The V gene end was trimmed by 5 bases and the J gene end by 4 bases; junction bases not matched to a gene: 16. The CDR3 contains 18 residues. The DNA of the CDR3 is TGCAGCGTTCTCACTCCCCCCCTAGCGGGGGGGCCTCCAGATACGCAGTATTTT. Residues: CSVLTPPLAGGPPDTQYF.

This clonotype was counted ten times or more. The chain links TRBV12-3 or TRBV12-4 to TRBJ1-3; no clear D. Between the trimmed V and J ends, which lost 7 bases and 4 bases, there was a span of 8 bases. The CDR3 runs 12 residues. CDR3 bases: TGTGCCAGCATGAAGGCCGGAAACACCATATATTTT. This sequence encodes CASMKAGNTIYF.